The entry below describes one T cell receptor (beta chain). Two consecutive negative NP/OP PCR tests, clearance, or resolved symptoms defined Cohort 3 recovery. These data are taken from a study of blood T cell repertoires in COVID-19. The overall study: COVID-19 samples collected from the United States, Italy and Spain covered acute and convalescent phases. T cells, B-cell-depleted T cells, or PBMCs provided the cDNA or gDNA that served as material.

The data were produced by immunoSEQ multiplex PCR, yet TCRdb's version contains in-frame clones alone and is incomplete. The table has 280,000 or so clones, roughly 85% seen once; the top ten hold 2% to 3%. J gave up 0 bases and V 1 base, and 3 bases lay outside the gene matches. Germline loops: CDR1 MGHRA, CDR2 YSYEKL. The CDR3 spans 15 residues. Input material: PBMCs or T cells enriched from blood (not recorded which). This receptor was taken from a woman in her fifties or sixties who had recovered from COVID-19. The chain links TRBV4-1 to TRBJ2-7; 7 nucleotides line up with TRBD2. CDR3 sequence (DNA): TGCGCCAGCAGCCAAGTGGGCGGGAGCTCCTACGAGCAGTACTTC. Its translation is CASSQVGGSSYEQYF.